This TCR beta chain was observed in a study of spatial heterogeneity in lung cancer. The wider study: There were consistently more beta-chain sequences detected than alpha-chain sequences. Within raw reads, each unique TCR and UMI combination appeared on average more than ten times.

Time point in this sample: sample taken at primary tumor resection. The study sequenced unsorted whole RNA from tumor, nontumor lung or frozen PBMC. Samples were donated by 72 untreated early-stage non-small cell lung cancer patients. Broader study findings: Compared with follow-up, resection was when ubiquitous expanded tumor TCRs appeared in blood more.

Germline V CDR1 and CDR2: SGHKS, YYEKEE (reference sequence). The CDR3 totals 14 residues. V dropped 2 bases and J dropped 5 bases, with 11 bases sitting between them. From the 5' RACE reads, TCRdb called clonotypes with MiXCR, one entry per CDR3 protein. Among approximately 1,000 distinct CDR3 sequences listed, roughly 71% were seen once. In its sample, this clonotype was seen once. The antigen remains unidentified. This beta chain is an unintended read in a library built for alpha chains; its size means little. The sequence was obtained from a male donor with early-stage non-small cell lung cancer. The sample consisted of PBMCs, taken at surgery. The V call is TRBV5-5, the J call TRBJ1-5, with D perhaps matching TRBD1 (5 bases). This CDR3 reads CASSFGTADQPQHF. The DNA of the CDR3 is TGTGCCAGCAGCTTTGGGACGGCCGATCAGCCCCAGCATTTT.